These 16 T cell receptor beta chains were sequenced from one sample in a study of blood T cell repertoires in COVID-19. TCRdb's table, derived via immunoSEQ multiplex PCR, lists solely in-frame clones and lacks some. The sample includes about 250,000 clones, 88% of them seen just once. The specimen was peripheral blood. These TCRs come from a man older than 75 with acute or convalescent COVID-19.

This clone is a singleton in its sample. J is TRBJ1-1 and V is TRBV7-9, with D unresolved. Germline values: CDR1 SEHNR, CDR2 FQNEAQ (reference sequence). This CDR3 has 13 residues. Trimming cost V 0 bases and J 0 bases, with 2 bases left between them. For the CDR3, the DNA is TGTGCCAGCAGCTTAGCCATGAACACTGAAGCTTTCTTT. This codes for CASSLAMNTEAFF.

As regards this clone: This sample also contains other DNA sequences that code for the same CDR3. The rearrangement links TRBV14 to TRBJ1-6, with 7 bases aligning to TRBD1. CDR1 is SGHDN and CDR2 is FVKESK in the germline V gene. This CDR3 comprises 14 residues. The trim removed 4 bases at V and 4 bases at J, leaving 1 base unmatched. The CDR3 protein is CASSPGQYNSPLHF. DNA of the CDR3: TGTGCCAGCAGCCCGGGACAGTATAATTCACCCCTCCACTTT.

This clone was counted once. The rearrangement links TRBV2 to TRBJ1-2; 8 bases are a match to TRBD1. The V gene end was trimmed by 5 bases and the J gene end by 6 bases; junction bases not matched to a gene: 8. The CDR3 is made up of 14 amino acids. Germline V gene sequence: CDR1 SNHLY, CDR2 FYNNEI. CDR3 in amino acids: CASSIGQGKDGYTF. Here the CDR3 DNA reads TGTGCCAGCAGTATAGGACAGGGAAAAGATGGCTACACCTTC.

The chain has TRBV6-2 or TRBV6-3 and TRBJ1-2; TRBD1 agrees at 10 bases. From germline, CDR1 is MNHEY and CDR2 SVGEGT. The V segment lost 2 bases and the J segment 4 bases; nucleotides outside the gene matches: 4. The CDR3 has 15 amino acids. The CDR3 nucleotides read TGTGCCAGCAGTTACCGTGGGACAGGGGTCTATGGCTACACCTTC. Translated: CASSYRGTGVYGYTF.

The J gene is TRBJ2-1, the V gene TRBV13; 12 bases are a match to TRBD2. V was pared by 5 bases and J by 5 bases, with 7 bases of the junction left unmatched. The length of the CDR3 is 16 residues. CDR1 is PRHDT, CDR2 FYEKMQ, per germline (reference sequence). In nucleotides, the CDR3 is TGTGCCAGCAGCCGCTTAAGGACTAGCGGGAACAATGAGCAGTTCTTC. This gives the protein CASSRLRTSGNNEQFF.

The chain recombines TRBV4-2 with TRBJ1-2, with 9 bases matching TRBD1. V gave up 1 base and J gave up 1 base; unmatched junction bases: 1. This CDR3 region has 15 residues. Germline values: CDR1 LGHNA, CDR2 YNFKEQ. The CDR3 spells CASSQVGQGNYGYTF. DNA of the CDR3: TGTGCCAGCAGCCAAGTGGGACAGGGTAACTATGGCTACACCTTC.

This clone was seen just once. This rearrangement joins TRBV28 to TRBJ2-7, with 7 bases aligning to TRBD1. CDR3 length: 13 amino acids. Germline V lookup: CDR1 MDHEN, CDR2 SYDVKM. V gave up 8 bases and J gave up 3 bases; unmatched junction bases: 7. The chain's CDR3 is CASEGASGYEQYF. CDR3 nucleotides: TGTGCCAGCGAGGGGGCGTCGGGCTACGAGCAGTACTTC.

CDR3 sequence reads: CASSQEGRLTGELFF. The CDR3 DNA reads as TGTGCCAGCAGCCAAGAAGGTAGACTCACCGGGGAGCTGTTTTTT. This chain joins TRBV3-1 (or the pseudogene TRBV3-2) and TRBJ2-2, with D unclear. CDR3 length: 15 amino acids. Per the germline V gene, CDR1 is LGHDT and CDR2 is YNNKEL (reference sequence). Trimming removed 0 bases from V and 4 bases from J, with 9 bases in between.

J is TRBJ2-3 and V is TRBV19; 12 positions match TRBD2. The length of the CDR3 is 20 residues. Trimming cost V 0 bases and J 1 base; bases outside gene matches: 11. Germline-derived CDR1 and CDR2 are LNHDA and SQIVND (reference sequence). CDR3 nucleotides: TGTGCCAGTAGTATAGAGCTAGCGGGAGGGCCAAGTCTTGGCACAGATACGCAGTATTTT. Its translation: CASSIELAGGPSLGTDTQYF.

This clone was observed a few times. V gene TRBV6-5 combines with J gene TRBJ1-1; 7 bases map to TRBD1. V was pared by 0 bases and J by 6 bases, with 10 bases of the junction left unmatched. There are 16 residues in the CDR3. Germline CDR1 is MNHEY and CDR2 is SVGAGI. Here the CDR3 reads CASSYSWQGESAEAFF. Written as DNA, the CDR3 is TGTGCCAGCAGTTACTCGTGGCAGGGGGAATCGGCTGAAGCTTTCTTT.

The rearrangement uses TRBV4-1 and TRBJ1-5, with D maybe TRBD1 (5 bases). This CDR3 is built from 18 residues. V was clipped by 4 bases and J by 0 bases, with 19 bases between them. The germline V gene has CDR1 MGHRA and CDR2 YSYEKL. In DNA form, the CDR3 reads TGCGCCAGCAGCCTCCAAGGTGGGACTTCCCTTAGCAATCAGCCCCAGCATTTT. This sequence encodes CASSLQGGTSLSNQPQHF.

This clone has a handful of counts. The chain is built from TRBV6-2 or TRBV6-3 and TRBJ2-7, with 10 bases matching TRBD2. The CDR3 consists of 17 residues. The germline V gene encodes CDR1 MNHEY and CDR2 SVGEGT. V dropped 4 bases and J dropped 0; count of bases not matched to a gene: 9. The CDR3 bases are TGTGCCAGCAGTTGGAGTCTAGCGGGAGCTAACTCCTACGAGCAGTACTTC. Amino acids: CASSWSLAGANSYEQYF.

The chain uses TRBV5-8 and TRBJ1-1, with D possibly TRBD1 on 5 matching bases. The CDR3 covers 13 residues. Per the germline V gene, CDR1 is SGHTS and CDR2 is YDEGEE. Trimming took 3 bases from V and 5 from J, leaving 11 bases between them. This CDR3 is CASSWGLRTEAFF. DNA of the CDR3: TGTGCCAGCAGCTGGGGCCTCCGAACTGAAGCTTTCTTT.

The CDR3 DNA reads TGCGCCAGCACCCGGACAGGGGTGGGAGATACGCAGTATTTT. It codes for CASTRTGVGDTQYF. The chain carries TRBV5-1 and TRBJ2-3; 9 bases map to TRBD1. CDR1 SGHRS and CDR2 YFSETQ come from the germline V gene. This CDR3 is built from 14 residues. Trimming at V came to 6 bases and at J to 5 bases, leaving 7 bases not matched to a gene.

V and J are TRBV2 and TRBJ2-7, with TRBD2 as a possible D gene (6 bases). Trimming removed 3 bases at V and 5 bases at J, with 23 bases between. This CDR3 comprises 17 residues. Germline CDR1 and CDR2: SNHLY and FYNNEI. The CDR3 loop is CASSDRGLAGGRNEQYF. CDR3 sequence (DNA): TGTGCCAGCAGTGACCGCGGTCTGGCTGGAGGGAGAAACGAGCAGTACTTC.

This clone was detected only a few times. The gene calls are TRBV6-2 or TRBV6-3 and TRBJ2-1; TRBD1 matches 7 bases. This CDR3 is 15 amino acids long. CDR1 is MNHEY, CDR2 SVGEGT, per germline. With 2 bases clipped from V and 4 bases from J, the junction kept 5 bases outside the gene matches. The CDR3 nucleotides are TGTGCCAGCAGTTACGAGACAGGGTCATACAATGAGCAGTTCTTC. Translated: CASSYETGSYNEQFF.